This T cell receptor beta chain was sequenced during a study of metastatic and nonmetastatic thyroid tumors. Looking at the study overall: It was across blood and tumor or nodule tissue from malignant and benign thyroid patients that repertoires were compared. Findings and caveats of the study: In blood and tumor, TCR beta diversity was reportedly significantly higher in malignant thyroid tumors than in benign nodules.

Germline-derived CDR1 and CDR2 are SGHNT and YYREEE (reference sequence). CDR3 length equals 14 residues. V was shortened by 4 bases and J by 6 bases, with 16 bases between the two germline ends. This clone was seen repeatedly, ten times or more. Its matching antigen is unknown. Using MiXCR, TCRdb re-called clones from the PCR reads. This table has 24,000 or so clones, 10% to 15% appearing once. No patient received treatment before thyroid surgery. Sequenced input: blood. The chain uses TRBV5-4 and TRBJ1-2, with D possibly matching TRBD1 (6 bases). This clonotype was obtained from a female donor with papillary thyroid cancer or a benign thyroid nodule (not recorded which). Some clones in this sample may be carry-over from other donors' samples. This chain's CDR3 is CASSPRGGPNGYTF. For the CDR3, the DNA is TGTGCCAGCAGCCCCCGGGGGGGGCCCAATGGCTACACCTTC.